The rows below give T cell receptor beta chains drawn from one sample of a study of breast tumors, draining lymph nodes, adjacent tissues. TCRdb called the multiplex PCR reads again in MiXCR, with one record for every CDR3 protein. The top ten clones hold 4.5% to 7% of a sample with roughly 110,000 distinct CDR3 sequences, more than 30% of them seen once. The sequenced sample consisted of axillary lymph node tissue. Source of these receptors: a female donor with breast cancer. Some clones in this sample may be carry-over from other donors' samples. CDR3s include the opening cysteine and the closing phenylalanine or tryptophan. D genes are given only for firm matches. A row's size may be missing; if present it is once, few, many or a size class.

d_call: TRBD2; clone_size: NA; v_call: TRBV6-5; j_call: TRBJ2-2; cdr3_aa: CASSHSRGGPGTGELFF; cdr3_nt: TGTGCCAGCAGTCACTCGAGGGGAGGGCCGGGCACCGGGGAGCTGTTTTTT
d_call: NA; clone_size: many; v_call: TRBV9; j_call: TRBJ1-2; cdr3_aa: CASSHTGSGYTF; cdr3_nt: TGTGCCAGCAGTCATACAGGGTCGGGCTACACCTTC
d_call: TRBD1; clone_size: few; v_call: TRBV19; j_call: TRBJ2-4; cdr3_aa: CASSRIWSRDRGRAKNIQYF; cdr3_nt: TGTGCCAGTAGTAGGATATGGAGTCGGGACAGGGGGAGAGCCAAAAACATTCAGTACTTC
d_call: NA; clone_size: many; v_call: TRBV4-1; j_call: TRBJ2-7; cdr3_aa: CASSQDPPGVYEQYF; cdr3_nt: TGCGCCAGCAGCCAAGATCCCCCAGGTGTCTACGAGCAGTACTTC
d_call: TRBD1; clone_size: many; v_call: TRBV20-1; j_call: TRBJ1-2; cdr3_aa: CSARDWGQSVYGYTF; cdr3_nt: TGCAGTGCTAGAGATTGGGGACAGTCCGTCTATGGCTACACCTTC
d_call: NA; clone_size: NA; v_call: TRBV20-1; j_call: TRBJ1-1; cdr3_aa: CSVRPGAGDTEAFF; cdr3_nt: TGCAGTGTCAGACCGGGGGCGGGGGACACTGAAGCTTTCTTT
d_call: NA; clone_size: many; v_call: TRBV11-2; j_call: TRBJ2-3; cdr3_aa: CASSSGDTQYF; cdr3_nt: TGTGCCAGCAGCTCAGGAGATACGCAGTATTTT
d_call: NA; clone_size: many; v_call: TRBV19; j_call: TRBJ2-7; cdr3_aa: CASRGGIPIKEQYF; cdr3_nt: TGTGCCAGTAGGGGCGGGATCCCCATAAAAGAGCAGTACTTC
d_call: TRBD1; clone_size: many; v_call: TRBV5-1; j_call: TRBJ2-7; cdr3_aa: CASSLQGTGVGEQYF; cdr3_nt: TGCGCCAGCAGCTTGCAGGGGACAGGAGTGGGCGAGCAGTACTTC
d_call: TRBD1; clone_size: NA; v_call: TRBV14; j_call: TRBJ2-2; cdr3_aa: CASSQVGQGAGTGELFF; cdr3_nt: TGTGCCAGCAGCCAAGTTGGTCAGGGGGCTGGCACCGGGGAGCTGTTTTTT
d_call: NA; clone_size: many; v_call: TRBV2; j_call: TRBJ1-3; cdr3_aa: CASKGNRAENTIYF; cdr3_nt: TGTGCCAGCAAAGGAAACAGGGCGGAAAACACCATATATTTT
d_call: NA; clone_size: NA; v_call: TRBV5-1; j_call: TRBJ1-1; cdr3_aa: CASSLRGGMNTEAFF; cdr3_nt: TGCGCCAGCAGCTTGCGGGGGGGAATGAACACTGAAGCTTTCTTT
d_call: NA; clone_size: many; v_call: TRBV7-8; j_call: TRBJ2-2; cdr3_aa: CASSLLTSGELFF; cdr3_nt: TGTGCCAGCAGCTTACTCACTAGCGGGGAGCTGTTTTTT
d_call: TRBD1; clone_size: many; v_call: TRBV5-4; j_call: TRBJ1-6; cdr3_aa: CASSARDRVTSPLHF; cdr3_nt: TGTGCCAGCAGCGCCCGGGACAGAGTAACTTCACCCCTCCACTTT
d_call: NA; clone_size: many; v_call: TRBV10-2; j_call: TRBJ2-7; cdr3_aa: CASSDPGEQYF; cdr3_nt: TGCGCCAGCAGTGACCCCGGCGAGCAGTACTTC
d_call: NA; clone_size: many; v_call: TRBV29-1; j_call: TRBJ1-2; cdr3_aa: CSVEGASYGYTF; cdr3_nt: TGCAGCGTTGAAGGGGCGTCCTATGGCTACACCTTC
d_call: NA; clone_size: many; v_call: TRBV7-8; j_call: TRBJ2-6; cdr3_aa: CASSPEDRTYSGANVLTF; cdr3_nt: TGTGCCAGCAGCCCCGAAGACAGAACATACTCTGGGGCCAACGTCCTGACTTTC
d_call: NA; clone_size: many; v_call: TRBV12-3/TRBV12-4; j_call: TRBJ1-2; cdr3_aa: CASSPTRGGDYGYTF; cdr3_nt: TGTGCCAGCAGTCCGACCCGGGGGGGGGACTATGGCTACACCTTC
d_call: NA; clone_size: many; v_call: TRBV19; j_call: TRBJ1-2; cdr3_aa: CASSFVPRDNYGYTF; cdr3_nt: TGTGCCAGTAGCTTCGTACCCCGGGACAACTATGGCTACACCTTC
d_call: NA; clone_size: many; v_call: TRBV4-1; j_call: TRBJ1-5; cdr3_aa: CASSQIGGRVSNQPQHF; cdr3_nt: TGCGCCAGCAGCCAAATAGGGGGAAGGGTTAGCAATCAGCCCCAGCATTTT
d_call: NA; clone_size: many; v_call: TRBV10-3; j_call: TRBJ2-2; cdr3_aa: CAISVGTGELFF; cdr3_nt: TGTGCCATCAGTGTCGGGACCGGGGAGCTGTTTTTT
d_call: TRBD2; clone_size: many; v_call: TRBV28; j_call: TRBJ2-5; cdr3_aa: CASSNSGQETQYF; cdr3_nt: TGTGCCAGCAGTAATAGCGGGCAAGAGACCCAGTACTTC
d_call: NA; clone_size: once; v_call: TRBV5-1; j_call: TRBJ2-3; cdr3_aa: CASTPLGGSDTQYF; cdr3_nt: TGCGCCAGCACCCCTTTAGGAGGGTCAGATACGCAGTATTTT
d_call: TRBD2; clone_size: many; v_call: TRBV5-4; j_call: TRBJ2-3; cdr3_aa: CASSTGTSGNTDTQYF; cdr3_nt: TGTGCCAGCAGCACCGGGACTAGCGGGAACACAGATACGCAGTATTTT
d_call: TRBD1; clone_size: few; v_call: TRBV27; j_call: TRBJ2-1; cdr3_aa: CASSGQGGNEQFF; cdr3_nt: TGTGCCAGCAGCGGACAGGGGGGCAATGAGCAGTTCTTC
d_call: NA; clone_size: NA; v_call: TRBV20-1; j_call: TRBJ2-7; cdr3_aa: CSAFRGGTYEQYF; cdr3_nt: TGCAGTGCTTTCCGAGGGGGGACCTACGAGCAGTACTTC
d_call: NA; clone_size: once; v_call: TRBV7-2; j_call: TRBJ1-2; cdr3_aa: CASSSSGAGIDGYTF; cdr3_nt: TGTGCCAGCAGCTCTTCCGGGGCAGGGATTGATGGCTACACCTTC
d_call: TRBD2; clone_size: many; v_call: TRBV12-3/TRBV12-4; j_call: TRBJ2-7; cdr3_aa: CASSLEGPGLSNPYEQYF; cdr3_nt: TGTGCCAGCAGTTTAGAGGGCCCGGGACTATCGAATCCCTACGAGCAGTACTTC
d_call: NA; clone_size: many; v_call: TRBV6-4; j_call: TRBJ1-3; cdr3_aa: CASSEFVGALGNTIYF; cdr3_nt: TGTGCCAGCAGTGAGTTCGTCGGGGCGCTTGGGAACACCATATATTTT
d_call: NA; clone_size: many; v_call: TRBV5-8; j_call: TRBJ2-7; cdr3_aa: CASSFTESYEQYF; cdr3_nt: TGTGCCAGCAGCTTCACGGAATCCTACGAGCAGTACTTC
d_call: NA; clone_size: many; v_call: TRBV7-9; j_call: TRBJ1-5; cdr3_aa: CASSTGSGGFQPQHF; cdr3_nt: TGTGCCAGCAGCACTGGGTCGGGGGGATTTCAGCCCCAGCATTTT
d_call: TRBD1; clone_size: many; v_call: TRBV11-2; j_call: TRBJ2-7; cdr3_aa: CASSSRTGANPKQYF; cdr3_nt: TGTGCCAGCAGCAGTCGGACAGGGGCTAACCCTAAGCAGTACTTC
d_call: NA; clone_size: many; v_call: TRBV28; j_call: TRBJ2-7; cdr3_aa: CASSFPSPYEQYF; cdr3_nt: TGTGCCAGCAGTTTCCCAAGCCCCTACGAGCAGTACTTC